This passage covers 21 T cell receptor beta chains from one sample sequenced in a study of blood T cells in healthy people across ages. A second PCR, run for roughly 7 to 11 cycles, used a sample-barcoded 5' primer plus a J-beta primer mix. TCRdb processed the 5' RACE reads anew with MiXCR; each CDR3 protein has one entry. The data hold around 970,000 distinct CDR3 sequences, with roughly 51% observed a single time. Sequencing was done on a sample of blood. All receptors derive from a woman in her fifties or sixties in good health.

CDR3 bases: TGTGCCAGCAGTTGGGACGACGGTGGCTACACCTTC. The encoded protein is CASSWDDGGYTF. The chain links TRBV27 to TRBJ1-2, with D tentatively TRBD1 (5 bases). V was cut by 4 bases and J by 7 bases, with 10 bases left in between. Germline loops: CDR1 MNHEY, CDR2 SMNVEV (reference sequence). The length of the CDR3 is 12 residues.

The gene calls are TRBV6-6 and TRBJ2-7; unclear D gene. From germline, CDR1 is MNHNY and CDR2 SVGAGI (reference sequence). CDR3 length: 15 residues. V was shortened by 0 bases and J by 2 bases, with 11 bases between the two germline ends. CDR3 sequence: CASSYSTPLPYEQYF. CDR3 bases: TGTGCCAGCAGTTACTCGACTCCTCTTCCCTACGAGCAGTACTTC.

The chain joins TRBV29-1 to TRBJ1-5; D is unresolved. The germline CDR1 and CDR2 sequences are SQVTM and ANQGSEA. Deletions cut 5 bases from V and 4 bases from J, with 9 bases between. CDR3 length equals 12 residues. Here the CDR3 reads CSVSDLNQPQHF. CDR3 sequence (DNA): TGCAGCGTTTCGGACCTAAATCAGCCCCAGCATTTT.

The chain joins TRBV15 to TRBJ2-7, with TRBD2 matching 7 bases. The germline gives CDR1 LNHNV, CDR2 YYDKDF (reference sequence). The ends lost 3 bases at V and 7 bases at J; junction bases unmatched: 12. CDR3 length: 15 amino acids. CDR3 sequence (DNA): TGTGCCACCAGCAGGGTAAACGGGGGGTACAATGAGCAGTACTTC. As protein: CATSRVNGGYNEQYF.

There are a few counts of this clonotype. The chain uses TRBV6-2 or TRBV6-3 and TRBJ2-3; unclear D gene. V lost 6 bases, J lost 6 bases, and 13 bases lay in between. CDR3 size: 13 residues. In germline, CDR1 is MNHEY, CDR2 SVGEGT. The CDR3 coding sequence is TGTGCCAGCAGGCCACTTGGTCGGGATACGCAGTATTTT. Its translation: CASRPLGRDTQYF.

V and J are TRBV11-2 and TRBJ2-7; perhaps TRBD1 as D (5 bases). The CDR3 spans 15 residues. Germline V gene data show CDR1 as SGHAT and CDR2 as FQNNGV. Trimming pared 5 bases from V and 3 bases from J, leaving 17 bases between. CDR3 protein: CASSIAPDRVYEQYF. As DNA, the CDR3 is TGTGCCAGCAGCATAGCCCCAGACAGAGTCTACGAGCAGTACTTC. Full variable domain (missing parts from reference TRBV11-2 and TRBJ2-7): EAGVAQSPRYKIIEKRQSVAFWCNPISGHATLYWYQQILGQGPKLLIQFQNNGVVDDSQLPKDRFSAERLKGVDSTLKIQPAKLEDSAVYLCASSIAPDRVYEQYFGPGTRLTVT.

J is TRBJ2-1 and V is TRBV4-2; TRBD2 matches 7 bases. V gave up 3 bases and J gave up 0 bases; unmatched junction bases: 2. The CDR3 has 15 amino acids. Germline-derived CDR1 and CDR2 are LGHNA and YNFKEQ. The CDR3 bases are TGTGCCAGCAGCCAGGGGACTAACTCCTACAATGAGCAGTTCTTC. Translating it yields CASSQGTNSYNEQFF.

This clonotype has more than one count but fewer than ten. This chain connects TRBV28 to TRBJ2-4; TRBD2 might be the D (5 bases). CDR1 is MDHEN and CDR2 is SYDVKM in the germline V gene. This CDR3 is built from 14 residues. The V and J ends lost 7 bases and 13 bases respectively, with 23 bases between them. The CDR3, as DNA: TGTGCCAGCACTCTTACGGGCGGCCGGGGAGAGCAGTACTTC. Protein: CASTLTGGRGEQYF.

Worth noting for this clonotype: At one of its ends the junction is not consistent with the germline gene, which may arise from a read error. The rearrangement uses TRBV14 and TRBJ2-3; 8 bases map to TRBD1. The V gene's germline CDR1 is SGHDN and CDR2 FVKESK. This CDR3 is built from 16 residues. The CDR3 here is CASSQDARGLSDTQYF. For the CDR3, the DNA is TGTGCTAGCAGCCAAGACGCCAGGGGGCTATCAGATACGCAGTATTTT.

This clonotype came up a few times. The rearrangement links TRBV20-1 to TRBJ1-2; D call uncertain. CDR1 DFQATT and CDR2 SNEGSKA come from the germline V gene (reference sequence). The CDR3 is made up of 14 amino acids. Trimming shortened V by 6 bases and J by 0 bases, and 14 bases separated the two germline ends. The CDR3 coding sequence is TGCAGTGCCGAAAGTAGAATGGCTAACTATGGCTACACCTTC. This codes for CSAESRMANYGYTF.

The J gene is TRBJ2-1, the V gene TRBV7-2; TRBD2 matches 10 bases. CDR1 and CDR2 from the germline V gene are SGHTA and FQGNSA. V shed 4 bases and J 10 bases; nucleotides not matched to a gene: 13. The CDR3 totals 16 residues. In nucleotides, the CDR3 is TGTGCCAGCAGCTCGACCGGGGCTAGCGGGAGACGGGAGCAGTTCTTC. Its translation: CASSSTGASGRREQFF.

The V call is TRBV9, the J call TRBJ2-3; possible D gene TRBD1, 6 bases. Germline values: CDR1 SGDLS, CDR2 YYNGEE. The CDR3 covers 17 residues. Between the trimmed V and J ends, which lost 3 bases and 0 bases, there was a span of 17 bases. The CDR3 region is CASSAQLTGFSTDTQYF. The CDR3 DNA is TGTGCCAGCAGCGCCCAACTGACAGGCTTTAGCACAGATACGCAGTATTTT.

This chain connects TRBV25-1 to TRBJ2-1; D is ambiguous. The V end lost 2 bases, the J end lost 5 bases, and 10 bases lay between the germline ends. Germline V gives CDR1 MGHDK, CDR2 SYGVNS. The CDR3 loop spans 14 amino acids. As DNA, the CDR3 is TGTGCCAGCAGTGAAATGACCCCCCACAATGAGCAGTTCTTC. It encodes CASSEMTPHNEQFF.

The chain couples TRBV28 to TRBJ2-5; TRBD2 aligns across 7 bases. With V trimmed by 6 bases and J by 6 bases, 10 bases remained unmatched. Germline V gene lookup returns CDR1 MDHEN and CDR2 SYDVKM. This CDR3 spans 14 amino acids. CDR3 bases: TGTGCCAGCAGCCCTGGACTAAGCGGGAAGACCCAGTACTTC. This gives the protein CASSPGLSGKTQYF.

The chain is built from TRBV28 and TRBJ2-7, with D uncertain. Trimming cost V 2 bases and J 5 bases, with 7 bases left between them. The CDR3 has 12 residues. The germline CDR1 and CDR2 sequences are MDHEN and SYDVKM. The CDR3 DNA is TGTGCCAGCAGTTTAAAGGTGCACGAGCAGTACTTC. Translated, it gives CASSLKVHEQYF.

Written as DNA, the CDR3 is TGTGCCAACACTCCGCGGGTAGGGAGCCTCACAGATACGCAGTATTTT. Protein product: CANTPRVGSLTDTQYF. The V and J genes are TRBV27 and TRBJ2-3; D may be TRBD2 (5 bases). CDR3 size: 16 residues. Per the germline V gene, CDR1 is MNHEY and CDR2 is SMNVEV (reference sequence). Trimming cost V 10 bases and J 2 bases, with 22 bases left between them.

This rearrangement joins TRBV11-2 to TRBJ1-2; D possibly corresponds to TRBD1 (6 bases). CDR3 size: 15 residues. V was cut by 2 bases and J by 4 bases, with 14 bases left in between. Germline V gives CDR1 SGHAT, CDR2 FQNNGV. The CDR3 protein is CASSLTGTSFYGYTF. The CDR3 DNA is TGTGCCAGCAGCTTAACCGGGACAAGCTTCTATGGCTACACCTTC.

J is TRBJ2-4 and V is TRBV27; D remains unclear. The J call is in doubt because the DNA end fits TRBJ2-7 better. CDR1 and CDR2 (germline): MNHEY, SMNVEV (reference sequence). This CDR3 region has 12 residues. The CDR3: CASSRVGNEQYF. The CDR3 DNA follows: TGTGCCAGCAGTCGGGTTGGTAACGAGCAGTACTTC.

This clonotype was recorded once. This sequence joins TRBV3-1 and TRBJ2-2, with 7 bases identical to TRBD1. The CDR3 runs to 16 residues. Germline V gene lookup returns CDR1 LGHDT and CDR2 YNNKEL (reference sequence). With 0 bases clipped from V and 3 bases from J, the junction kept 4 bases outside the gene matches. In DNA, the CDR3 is TGTGCCAGCAGCCAAGATGGGACAGACTACACCGGGGAGCTGTTTTTT. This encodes CASSQDGTDYTGELFF.

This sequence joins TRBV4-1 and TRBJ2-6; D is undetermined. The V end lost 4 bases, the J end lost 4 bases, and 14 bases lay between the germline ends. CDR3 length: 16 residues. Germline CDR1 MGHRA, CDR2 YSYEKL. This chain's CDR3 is CASSPLKVSGANVLTF. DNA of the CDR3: TGCGCCAGCAGCCCGCTCAAGGTCTCCGGGGCCAACGTCCTGACTTTC.

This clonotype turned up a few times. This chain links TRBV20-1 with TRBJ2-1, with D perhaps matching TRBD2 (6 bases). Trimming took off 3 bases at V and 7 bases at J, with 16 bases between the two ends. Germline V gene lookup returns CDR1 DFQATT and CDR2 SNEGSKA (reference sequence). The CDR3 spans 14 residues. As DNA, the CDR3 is TGCAGTGCTAGTTTGGCGGAGGGAAAGAATGAGCAGTTCTTC. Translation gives CSASLAEGKNEQFF.